This T cell receptor beta chain is drawn from a study of T cell responses to AZD1222 COVID-19 vaccine. The CDR3 extends over 13 amino acids. V lost 4 bases, J lost 3 bases, and 10 bases lay in between. CDR1 SGHRS and CDR2 YFSETQ come from the germline V gene. The method was immunoSEQ multiplex PCR; TCRdb's version includes in-frame clones alone and lacks a portion of them. This sample has about 140,000 clones, with more than 85% found just once. Findings and caveats of the study: When two AZD1222 doses had been given, Spike-specific TCR breadth and depth rose. Targets within unmutated variant regions were reportedly found for nearly half of spike-specific TCRs. The donor group comprised mostly white British people and more females; the analysis possibly underestimated clonal diversity.

Details on this clone: What it recognizes is unknown.

Second-dose schedules of about 4 or about 12 weeks were combined. V usage is TRBV5-1 and J usage is TRBJ1-2; D possibly corresponds to TRBD1 (6 bases). Sequencing used peripheral blood, obtained 28 days after the second AZD1222 dose. This sequence originates from an adult who received the AZD1222 COVID-19 vaccine. This chain's CDR3 is CASSPTGYYGYTF. The DNA for the CDR3 is TGCGCCAGCAGCCCTACAGGGTACTATGGCTACACCTTC.